Below are 16 T cell receptor beta chains sequenced from a single sample in a study of blood T cells in healthy people across ages. Sample-barcoded 5' priming and a J-beta primer mix drove a second PCR of about 6 to 12 cycles. TCRdb fed the 5' RACE reads into MiXCR, producing one record per CDR3 protein. This table holds 1.5 million to 2 million distinct CDR3 sequences, roughly 52% found once. Sequenced sample: blood. The receptors shown here come from a woman in her forties in good health.

This sequence joins TRBV20-1 and TRBJ2-1; 7 bases are shared with TRBD1. There are 15 residues in the CDR3. V was clipped by 5 bases and J by 0 bases; unmatched bases: 7. The germline V gene has CDR1 DFQATT and CDR2 SNEGSKA (reference sequence). CDR3 protein: CSAPDRVGSYNEQFF. CDR3 bases: TGCAGTGCTCCCGACAGGGTCGGCTCCTACAATGAGCAGTTCTTC.

The chain joins TRBV28 to TRBJ1-1; 9 bases agree with TRBD1. V shed 3 bases and J 1 base; nucleotides not matched to a gene: 6. Germline V lookup: CDR1 MDHEN, CDR2 SYDVKM. The CDR3 has 16 residues. CDR3 sequence reads: CASSFPKTGGNTEAFF. CDR3 nucleotides: TGTGCCAGCAGTTTTCCTAAGACAGGGGGGAACACTGAAGCTTTCTTT.

In its sample, this clonotype was seen a few times. The chain joins TRBV4-2 to TRBJ2-4; TRBD1 agrees at 9 bases. The CDR3 is 15 residues long. The germline V gene encodes CDR1 LGHNA and CDR2 YNFKEQ. V lost 1 base to trimming and J lost 13 bases; unmatched junction nucleotides: 11. The CDR3 DNA sequence: TGTGCCAGCAGCCAAGGGGGACAGGGAGCCGGAGAGCAGTACTTC. Translation gives CASSQGGQGAGEQYF.

This clonotype was seen only a few times. The rearrangement links TRBV7-9 to TRBJ2-7, with a weak D call TRBD1 (6 bases). This CDR3 comprises 14 residues. Germline V gene data show CDR1 as SEHNR and CDR2 as FQNEAQ (reference sequence). Trimming pared 5 bases from V and 2 bases from J, leaving 13 bases between. This CDR3 is CASSRDRITYEQYF. As DNA, the CDR3 is TGTGCCAGCAGCCGAGACAGGATTACCTACGAGCAGTACTTC.

In its sample, this clonotype was seen a few times. The J gene is TRBJ1-2, the V gene TRBV12-3 or TRBV12-4; D unresolved. The V end lost 5 bases, the J end lost 4 bases, and 11 bases lay between the germline ends. The CDR3 consists of 13 residues. CDR3 protein: CASSPASRYGYTF. In nucleotides, the CDR3 is TGTGCCAGCAGTCCCGCATCCCGCTATGGCTACACCTTC.

Only a few counts were recorded for this clonotype. The V and J genes are TRBV7-2 and TRBJ2-7, with 8 bases fitting TRBD1. V dropped 5 bases and J dropped 3; count of bases not matched to a gene: 6. CDR1 and CDR2 from the germline V gene are SGHTA and FQGNSA. The CDR3 is 14 amino acids. The CDR3 region is CASSVRGQGYEQYF. In DNA form, the CDR3 reads TGTGCCAGCAGCGTTCGCGGACAGGGCTACGAGCAGTACTTC.

This clonotype was counted a single time. The V call is TRBV29-1, the J call TRBJ1-1; 7 nucleotides align to TRBD1. The V and J ends lost 7 bases and 3 bases, in that order; junction bases with no gene match: 11. The CDR3 extends over 14 amino acids. Germline loops: CDR1 SQVTM, CDR2 ANQGSEA. CDR3 nucleotides: TGCAGCGCCTGCAGGACAGGAGGGGACACTGAAGCTTTCTTT. This translates into CSACRTGGDTEAFF.

This clonotype was seen a handful of times. This chain uses TRBV20-1 with TRBJ1-2; D not certain. With 6 bases removed from V and 8 bases from J, the gap between germline ends came to 16 bases. Germline CDR1 reads DFQATT; CDR2 reads SNEGSKA (reference sequence). The length of the CDR3 is 12 residues. Written as DNA, the CDR3 is TGCAGTGCCAGACTTACCTCGTACGGCTACACCTTC. This gives the protein CSARLTSYGYTF.

The chain combines TRBV7-2 with TRBJ2-4, with 7 bases fitting TRBD1. With V trimmed by 4 bases and J by 1 base, 7 bases remained unmatched. This CDR3 contains 16 residues. The V gene's germline CDR1 is SGHTA and CDR2 FQGNSA. The chain's CDR3 is CASSSRTGHAKNIQYF. CDR3 bases: TGTGCCAGCAGCTCCCGGACAGGCCATGCCAAAAACATTCAGTACTTC.

This clonotype was recorded a few times. The chain couples TRBV29-1 to TRBJ2-1; unclear D gene. This CDR3 comprises 10 residues. Germline V gene lookup returns CDR1 SQVTM and CDR2 ANQGSEA. V was shortened by 6 bases and J by 6 bases, with 6 bases between the two germline ends. CDR3 sequence reads: CSVWSNEQFF. The CDR3 nucleotides are TGCAGCGTCTGGAGCAATGAGCAGTTCTTC.

This clonotype was seen only once. A read error may produce the germline difference seen at one junction end. The chain links TRBV14 to TRBJ2-7, with D perhaps given as TRBD1 or TRBD2 (7 bases each). The CDR3 is 15 residues long. In germline, CDR1 is SGHDN, CDR2 FVKESK. Here the CDR3 reads CASSRVRGGRYEQYF. The CDR3 coding sequence is TGTGCCAGCAGCCGAGTCAGGGGGGGCCGGTACGAGCAGTACTTT.

The chain is built from TRBV20-1 and TRBJ2-1; 7 bases are shared with TRBD2. The J call is doubtful: the DNA matches TRBJ2-7 better. From germline, CDR1 is DFQATT and CDR2 SNEGSKA (reference sequence). The CDR3 extends over 14 amino acids. In DNA, the CDR3 is TGCAGTGCAGTCAGCGGGGAGTCCTACAATGAGCAGTACTTC. Amino acids: CSAVSGESYNEQYF.

The chain carries TRBV6-5 and TRBJ1-1; D unclear. V lost 6 bases and J 5 bases, leaving 7 bases between the germline ends. The CDR3 has 11 residues. Germline V gives CDR1 MNHEY, CDR2 SVGAGI. CDR3 sequence reads: CASRERTEAFF. CDR3 coding DNA: TGTGCCAGCAGGGAGAGAACTGAAGCTTTCTTT.

The chain joins TRBV2 to TRBJ1-1; D gene unclear. Trimming stripped 6 bases from V and 5 bases from J, with 16 bases between. Germline CDR1 is SNHLY and CDR2 is FYNNEI. This CDR3 spans 14 amino acids. CDR3: CASRGTGIRTEAFF. CDR3 DNA sequence: TGTGCCAGCAGGGGAACGGGGATACGGACTGAAGCTTTCTTT.

The CDR3 region has the DNA TGTGCCAGCAGCCTACGACAGGGAGGTTTAACTGAAGCTTTCTTT. Its protein product is CASSLRQGGLTEAFF. This chain links TRBV14 with TRBJ1-1, with 7 bases fitting TRBD1. From germline, CDR1 is SGHDN and CDR2 FVKESK. The trim removed 4 bases at V and 5 bases at J, leaving 10 bases unmatched. The CDR3 spans 15 residues.

This clonotype appeared once. The chain combines TRBV2 with TRBJ2-4; 7 bases match TRBD1. With the DNA end fitting TRBJ2-7 better, the J assignment may be wrong. The germline CDR1 and CDR2 sequences are SNHLY and FYNNEI. The CDR3 consists of 14 residues. The CDR3: CASSQQGTGYEQYF. The CDR3 DNA follows: TGTGCCAGCAGTCAACAGGGGACGGGCTACGAGCAGTACTTC.